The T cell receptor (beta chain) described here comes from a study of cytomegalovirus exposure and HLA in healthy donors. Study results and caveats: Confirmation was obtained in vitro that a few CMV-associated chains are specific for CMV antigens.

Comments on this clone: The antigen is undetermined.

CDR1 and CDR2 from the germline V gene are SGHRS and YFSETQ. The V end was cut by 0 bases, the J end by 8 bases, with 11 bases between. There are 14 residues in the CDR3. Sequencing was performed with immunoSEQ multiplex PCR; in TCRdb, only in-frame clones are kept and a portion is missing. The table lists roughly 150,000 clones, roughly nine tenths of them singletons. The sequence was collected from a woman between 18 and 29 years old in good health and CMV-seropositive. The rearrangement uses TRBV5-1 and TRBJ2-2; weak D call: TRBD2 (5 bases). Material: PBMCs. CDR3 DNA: TGCGCCAGCAGCTTGGCAGAGGGCCCTGGGGAGCTGTTTTTT. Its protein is CASSLAEGPGELFF. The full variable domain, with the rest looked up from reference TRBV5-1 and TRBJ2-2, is KAGVTQTPRYLIKTRGQQVTLSCSPISGHRSVSWYQQTPGQGLQFLFEYFSETQRNKGNFPGRFSGRQFSNSRSEMNVSTLELGDSALYLCASSLAEGPGELFFGEGSRLTVL.